The entry that follows covers one T cell receptor (beta chain) sequence. Its antigen is undetermined. A read error may explain this, as a much larger clone is one base away. Then a second PCR, running about 6 to 11 cycles, was carried out with a sample-barcoded 5' primer and a J-beta primer mix. TCRdb used MiXCR to reprocess the 5' RACE reads, holding one entry per CDR3 protein. This sample carries some 670,000 distinct CDR3 sequences, 52% of them seen once, and the ten largest clones take roughly 14%. The germline gives CDR1 KGHSH, CDR2 LQKENI. The CDR3 contains 15 residues. The data were obtained in a study of blood T cells in healthy people across ages. Study-level points and caveats: Naive CD4+ cells and diversity were both higher in long-lived donors than in aged donors.

Donors were healthy Caucasian individuals from Russia aged roughly 6 to 90. PBMCs were isolated at a quantity of at least 6 million per sample. Sequenced material: blood. This sequence was found in a woman at least 80 years old in good health. The V call is TRBV18, the J call TRBJ2-1; D tentatively fits TRBD1 or TRBD2 (6 bases each). The CDR3 DNA sequence: TGTGCCAGCTCACCTAACGGGGGCGAGGGGAATGAGCAGATCTTC. It encodes CASSPNGGEGNEQIF.